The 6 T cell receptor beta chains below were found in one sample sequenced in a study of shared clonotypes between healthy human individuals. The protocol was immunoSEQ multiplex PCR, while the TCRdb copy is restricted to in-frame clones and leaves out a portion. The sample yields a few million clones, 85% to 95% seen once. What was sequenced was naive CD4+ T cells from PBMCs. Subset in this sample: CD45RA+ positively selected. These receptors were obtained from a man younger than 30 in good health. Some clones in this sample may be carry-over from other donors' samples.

The CDR3 loop is CASSQGVTEAFF. The CDR3 DNA follows: TGTGCCAGCAGCCAGGGGGTGACTGAAGCTTTCTTT. The gene calls are TRBV7-9 and TRBJ1-1; 7 bases match TRBD1. The junction had 2 bases not matched to a gene; V was cut back by 5 bases and J by 5 bases. Germline CDR1 is SEHNR and CDR2 is FQNEAQ (reference sequence). This CDR3 spans 12 amino acids.

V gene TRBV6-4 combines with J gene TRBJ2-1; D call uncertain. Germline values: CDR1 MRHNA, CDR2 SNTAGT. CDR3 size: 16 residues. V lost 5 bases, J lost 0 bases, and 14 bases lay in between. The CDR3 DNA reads TGTGCCAGCAGTCCCTATCCCCTTAGCTCCTACAATGAGCAGTTCTTC. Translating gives CASSPYPLSSYNEQFF.

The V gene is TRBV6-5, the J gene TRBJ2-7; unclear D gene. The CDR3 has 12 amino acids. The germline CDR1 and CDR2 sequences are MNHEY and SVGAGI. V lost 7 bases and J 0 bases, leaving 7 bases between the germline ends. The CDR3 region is CASNADSYEQYF. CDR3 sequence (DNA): TGTGCCAGCAACGCGGACTCCTACGAGCAGTACTTC.

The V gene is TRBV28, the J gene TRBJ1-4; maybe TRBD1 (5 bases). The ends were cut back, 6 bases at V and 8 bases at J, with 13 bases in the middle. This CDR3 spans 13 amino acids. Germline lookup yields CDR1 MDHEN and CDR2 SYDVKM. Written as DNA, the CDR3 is TGTGCCAGCAGAACCGGGACCCCGGAAAAACTGTTTTTT. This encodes CASRTGTPEKLFF.

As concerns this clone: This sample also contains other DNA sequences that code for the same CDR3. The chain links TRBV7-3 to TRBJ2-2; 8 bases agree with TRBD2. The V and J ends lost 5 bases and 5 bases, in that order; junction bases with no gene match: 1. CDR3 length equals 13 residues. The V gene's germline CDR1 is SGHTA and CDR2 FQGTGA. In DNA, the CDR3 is TGTGCCAGCAGCCCGGGAGGGACCGGGGAGCTGTTTTTT. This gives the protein CASSPGGTGELFF.

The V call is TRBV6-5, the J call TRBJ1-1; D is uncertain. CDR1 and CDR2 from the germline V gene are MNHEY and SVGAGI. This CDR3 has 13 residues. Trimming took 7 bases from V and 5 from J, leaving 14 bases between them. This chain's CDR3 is CASTLGPGTEAFF. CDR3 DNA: TGTGCCAGCACCCTCGGGCCCGGGACTGAAGCTTTCTTT.